Listed below are T cell receptor beta chains from one sample, sequenced in a study of T cell responses to AZD1222 COVID-19 vaccine. The repertoire was sequenced with immunoSEQ multiplex PCR; TCRdb's copy has only in-frame clones and lacks some. The table lists 130,000 to 150,000 clones, around 90% of them singletons. Sequencing was performed on peripheral blood, taken 28 days after the second dose of the MenACWY control vaccine. All receptors come from an adult who received the MenACWY meningococcal vaccine as a control. Each CDR3 is given with its conserved first and last residue. D genes are given only for firm matches. For some rows the clone size is stated as once, few or many, or as a class when expanded; others skip it.

j_call d_call v_call clone_size cdr3_aa cdr3_nt
TRBJ1-2 NA TRBV11-3 NA CASSFSQNYGYTF TGTGCCAGCAGCTTTTCCCAGAACTATGGCTACACCTTC
TRBJ2-3 NA TRBV2 once CASRGDRLTDTQYF TGTGCCAGCCGGGGGGACAGGCTCACAGATACGCAGTATTTT
TRBJ1-6 TRBD1 TRBV30 NA CAWKDRGQSYNSPLHF TGTGCCTGGAAAGACAGGGGGCAATCCTATAATTCACCCCTCCACTTT
TRBJ2-1 TRBD2 TRBV7-9 NA CASSPPPQREGDEQFF TGTGCCAGCAGCCCACCCCCCCAGCGGGAGGGGGATGAGCAGTTCTTC
TRBJ1-6 TRBD1 TRBV3-1/TRBV3-2 NA CASSQTGSGDSPLHF TGTGCCAGCAGCCAGACAGGGTCGGGCGATTCACCCCTCCACTTT
TRBJ2-3 NA TRBV10-3 few CAISGAQGISSTDTQYF TGTGCCATCAGTGGAGCGCAGGGAATTTCTAGCACAGATACGCAGTATTTT
TRBJ1-1 NA TRBV7-3 once CASSPQGIPEAFF TGTGCCAGCAGCCCACAGGGAATCCCTGAAGCTTTCTTT
TRBJ1-2 NA TRBV30 NA CAWSRNRLYGYTF TGTGCCTGGAGTAGGAACAGGCTCTATGGCTACACCTTC
TRBJ2-5 TRBD1 TRBV24-1 NA CATSGQTGDKETQYF TGTGCCACCAGTGGCCAGACAGGGGATAAAGAGACCCAGTACTTC
TRBJ1-4 NA TRBV28 NA CASRLPDRPNEKLFF TGTGCCAGCAGGCTCCCCGATCGACCTAATGAAAAACTGTTTTTT
TRBJ1-1 NA TRBV7-9 few CASSSGLAEAFF TGTGCCAGCAGCTCCGGGCTTGCTGAAGCTTTCTTT
TRBJ2-7 NA TRBV7-9 NA CASSLGGDSEQYF TGTGCCAGCAGCTTAGGTGGAGATTCCGAGCAGTACTTC
TRBJ1-1 NA TRBV6-5 NA CASSYPPGRNTEAFF TGTGCCAGCAGTTACCCCCCGGGAAGAAACACTGAAGCTTTCTTT
TRBJ2-7 NA TRBV20-1 NA CSARERYEQYF TGCAGTGCTCGGGAAAGATACGAGCAGTACTTC
TRBJ1-2 TRBD1 TRBV7-2 NA CASSPPGTGFSFTF TGTGCCAGCAGCCCTCCCGGGACAGGTTTCTCTTTCACCTTC
TRBJ1-1 NA TRBV19 once CASSSQTGNTEAFF TGTGCCAGTAGTTCCCAGACAGGGAACACTGAAGCTTTCTTT
TRBJ1-1 NA TRBV18 NA CASSGPGAGTEAFF TGTGCCAGCTCAGGGCCCGGGGCGGGGACTGAAGCTTTCTTT
TRBJ1-5 NA TRBV5-6 NA CASSFWWVNQPQHF TGTGCCAGCAGCTTCTGGTGGGTTAATCAGCCCCAGCATTTT
TRBJ2-7 TRBD1 TRBV5-1 NA CASTPGQVPSYEQYF TGCGCCAGCACCCCAGGACAGGTTCCCTCCTACGAGCAGTACTTC
TRBJ2-3 TRBD1 TRBV5-4 NA CASSSPGQPTDTQYF TGTGCCAGCAGCTCCCCGGGACAGCCAACAGATACGCAGTATTTT
TRBJ1-6 TRBD1 TRBV6-2/TRBV6-3 NA CASSIRSGTGMNSPLHF TGTGCCAGCAGTATCCGCTCCGGGACAGGGATGAATTCACCCCTCCACTTT
TRBJ1-5 NA TRBV3-1/TRBV3-2 few CASSQDSNQPQHF TGTGCCAGCAGCCAAGATAGCAATCAGCCCCAGCATTTT
TRBJ2-3 NA TRBV19 NA CATQMRPSTDTQYF TGTGCCACACAGATGAGGCCTAGCACAGATACGCAGTATTTT
TRBJ1-2 NA TRBV6-2/TRBV6-3 NA CASSSQGSRVYGYTF TGTGCCAGCAGTTCACAGGGTTCACGAGTCTATGGCTACACCTTC
TRBJ2-2 TRBD1 TRBV10-3 NA CAIRSGQEIGELFF TGTGCCATCAGATCAGGACAGGAGATCGGGGAGCTGTTTTTT
TRBJ2-7 NA TRBV5-6 few CASSLASYEQYF TGTGCCAGCAGCTTGGCCTCCTACGAGCAGTACTTC
TRBJ2-5 NA TRBV7-3 NA CASSLSGRTGETQYF TGTGCCAGCAGCTTAAGTGGGAGAACAGGGGAGACCCAGTACTTC
TRBJ1-1 TRBD1 TRBV6-5 NA CASSYSRTGGTEAFF TGTGCCAGCAGTTACTCGAGGACAGGGGGCACTGAAGCTTTCTTT
TRBJ2-7 TRBD2 TRBV7-2 few CASSISGLSYEQYF TGTGCCAGCAGCATTAGCGGGTTATCCTACGAGCAGTACTTC
TRBJ1-3 NA TRBV5-8 once CASSLGAYSGNTIYF TGTGCCAGCAGCTTAGGTGCCTACTCTGGAAACACCATATATTTT
TRBJ2-5 NA TRBV7-9 NA CAGKAGDQETQYF TGTGCCGGAAAAGCAGGGGACCAAGAGACCCAGTACTTC
TRBJ1-2 TRBD1 TRBV19 once CASKKGALDYGYTF TGTGCCAGCAAAAAGGGGGCCCTCGACTATGGCTACACCTTC
TRBJ2-7 NA TRBV11-2 NA CASSLDLGQSSYEQYF TGTGCCAGCAGCTTAGATTTAGGACAAAGCTCCTACGAGCAGTACTTC
TRBJ1-2 TRBD1 TRBV5-4 NA CASSSPGQLNYGYTF TGTGCCAGCAGCTCCCCGGGACAGCTTAACTATGGCTACACCTTC
TRBJ1-5 TRBD1 TRBV28 NA CASSEAGTGNQPQHF TGTGCCAGCAGTGAAGCCGGGACAGGAAATCAGCCCCAGCATTTT
TRBJ2-5 TRBD2 TRBV5-1 once CASTSTGGQETQYF TGCGCCAGCACCTCCACGGGGGGGCAAGAGACCCAGTACTTC
TRBJ2-7 NA TRBV13 NA CASSLGASHEQYF TGTGCCAGCAGCTTGGGGGCCTCCCACGAGCAGTACTTC
TRBJ1-2 TRBD1 TRBV5-4 NA CASSPGTGDYGYTF TGTGCCAGCAGCCCCGGGACAGGGGACTATGGCTACACCTTC
TRBJ2-5 TRBD2 TRBV24-1 NA CATSDLGREGHETQYF TGTGCCACCAGTGATTTAGGGCGGGAGGGCCATGAGACCCAGTACTTC
TRBJ2-3 TRBD2 TRBV5-1 NA CASSVAGGTDTQYF TGCGCCAGCAGCGTAGCGGGGGGAACAGATACGCAGTATTTT
TRBJ1-6 NA TRBV30 NA CAWRGQGYSPLHF TGTGCCTGGAGAGGGCAGGGGTATTCACCCCTCCACTTT
TRBJ2-6 NA TRBV10-3 NA CAISAQGRYSGANVLTF TGTGCCATCAGCGCGCAGGGACGGTACTCTGGGGCCAACGTCCTGACTTTC
TRBJ1-1 NA TRBV6-5 NA CASSTMGGLTEAFF TGTGCCAGCAGCACGATGGGAGGCCTTACTGAAGCTTTCTTT
TRBJ1-5 NA TRBV2 NA CASSEWPSNQPQHF TGTGCCAGCAGTGAATGGCCCTCCAATCAGCCCCAGCATTTT
TRBJ2-7 NA TRBV11-3 NA CASVRGTHSYEQYF TGTGCCAGCGTTCGGGGGACACACTCCTACGAGCAGTACTTC
TRBJ1-4 NA TRBV29-1 NA CSVTTDLNEKLFF TGCAGCGTTACGACAGACCTTAATGAAAAACTGTTTTTT
TRBJ2-7 NA TRBV2 few CASSEAAGQNYEQYF TGTGCCAGCAGTGAAGCAGCGGGACAGAACTACGAGCAGTACTTC
TRBJ1-5 TRBD1 TRBV7-8 NA CASSLDRGTWQPQHF TGTGCCAGCAGCTTAGACAGGGGGACCTGGCAGCCCCAGCATTTT
TRBJ2-2 NA TRBV6-5 NA CASSTLVTTGELFF TGTGCCAGCAGTACACTCGTAACTACCGGGGAGCTGTTTTTT
TRBJ1-1 NA TRBV30 NA CAWSVTRAGTEAFF TGTGCCTGGAGTGTTACCAGGGCGGGTACTGAAGCTTTCTTT
TRBJ2-7 NA TRBV20-1 NA CSASPDTYEQYF TGCAGTGCTAGTCCGGACACCTACGAGCAGTACTTC
TRBJ2-1 TRBD1 TRBV27 once CASSSTGSPPNEQFF TGTGCCAGCAGTTCGACAGGGAGCCCACCCAATGAGCAGTTCTTC